A single T cell receptor beta chain is shown here with its context. The antigen it recognizes is unknown. No base quality values were provided; no much bigger clone lies one nucleotide off. A cohort of around 29 patients with locally advanced or metastatic urothelial carcinoma, treated at Memorial Sloan Kettering on a trial protocol, was included. Peripheral blood mononuclear cells were collected pretreatment and during treatment, at between 1 and 8 total time points per patient. The Qiagen DNeasy Blood extraction kit was used to purify genomic DNA from total PBMCs and from tumor samples. PBMCs were collected pretreatment and during treatment, and were isolated and stored as previously described. Synthetic TCR analog templates were spiked into each PCR so that absolute template abundance could be estimated from read counts. The immunoSEQ assay was used to amplify TCRbeta CDR3 regions from genomic DNA with bias-controlled V and J gene primers. Sequencing of rearranged TCRbeta segments was performed at approximately 20X coverage. The authors' analysis ran thus. Clustering was used to correct sequencing errors, and CDR3s were annotated against IMGT to assign V, D and J genes. Only productive TCRbeta rearrangements were used in downstream analyses, excluding out-of-frame or stop-codon sequences. Clonality was computed as one minus Shannon entropy normalized by the log of the number of unique productive sequences. Clones differing between time points or between blood and tumor were identified by Fisher's exact test with Benjamini-Hochberg correction at adjusted p below 0.01. The immuneACCESS repertoire file appears here via TCRdb, limited to in-frame rearrangements. These files lack a portion of the clones; in checked studies, under half of the deficit traces to unresolved V genes, and the cause of the others is not known. That table supplies the V and J calls and clone size; D and trimming were determined from the DNA. The sample table records about 80,000 clones; roughly 90% of these occur just once. 4.5% to 7% of the sample rests with the top ten.

This entry is derived from a study of PD-L1 blockade in urothelial cancer (dated by TCRdb to about 2017). A note on the overall study: Therapy was started around 2014 for all patients, and atezolizumab 1,200 mg was administered intravenously every 3 weeks. About nine tenths of the roughly 30 patients were males with bladder-origin urothelial cancer, and about 60% of the 29 reported a prior smoking history. Patients had an ECOG performance status of 0 or 1 and had received between 0 and 3 prior chemotherapy regimens. Blood samples were analyzed at two time points: 3 weeks after treatment start (second dose) and 6 weeks after treatment start. A median of about 150,000 T cells and just over 80,000 unique TCRs was obtained from blood samples, and a median clonality of approximately 0.086 was observed. The study was an exploratory multi-omic analysis of somatic, immune and clinical correlates of response to PD-L1 blockade with atezolizumab in urothelial cancer. Pretreatment tumor samples, along with matched peripheral blood serially collected before and after atezolizumab treatment, were subjected to TCR sequencing. Durable clinical benefit was defined as a progression-free survival longer than 6 months, and TCR features were additionally tested against progression-free survival and overall survival. In the same patients, whole exome sequencing and RNA sequencing of pretreatment tumors were performed in addition to TCR sequencing. Durable clinical benefit was achieved by nine patients but not by the remaining 20. Approximately 30 patients had pretreatment blood TCR-seq, approximately 24 had at least one posttreatment blood collection, and approximately 24 had tumor TCR-seq.

The CDR3 holds 16 amino acids from the cysteine to the phenylalanine. Just the 48-base CDR3 DNA is kept, in frame starting at base 1. Deletion took 3 bases off V and 9 bases off J, with a span of 21 bases between the germline ends. CDR1 and CDR2 (MGHRA, YSYEKL) derive from the germline V gene. Study-wide findings and limitations: Because of the small sample size (n ≈ 29) and the many exploratory analyses performed, the results are intended to be regarded as hypothesis-generating. At 3 weeks after the start of treatment, tumor-associated TCR clones in peripheral blood had expanded more in patients with durable benefit (n ≈ 22, p = 0.022). A pretreatment peripheral blood TCR clonality below the median was linked to improved progression-free and overall survival.

This sequence originates from a woman in her sixties or seventies with urothelial cancer. Material: PBMCs, obtained around atezolizumab (anti-PD-L1) treatment. Recombination joined TRBV4-1 with TRBJ2-1; a tentative D call is TRBD2 (7 bases match). The nucleotide sequence is given as TGCGCCAGCAGCCAGGGAGGGTCGACAGGTCGCGGTGAGCAGTTCTTC. Its amino acids are CASSQGGSTGRGEQFF.